The present T cell receptor beta chain was sequenced within a study of shared clonotypes between healthy human individuals. As regards this clone: Antigen: not known.

Sequencing was performed with immunoSEQ multiplex PCR; in TCRdb, only in-frame clones are kept and a portion is missing. The sample holds 2 million to 2.5 million clones, approximately 95% seen once. General study points: Sorted-subset sequencing was shown by rarefaction to be incomplete despite large depth. In contrast to clonotypes shared by all four donors, non-shared clonotypes had lower generation probabilities. Few donors restricted represented genetic and exposure-history diversity.

The TCR sequence derives from a man between 18 and 35 years old in good health. Sequencing was done on a sample of naive CD4+ T cells sorted from blood. The subset denotes: CD45RA+ positively selected.

CDR3 loop: CASSFFQGGPEQYF. The DNA of the CDR3 is TGTGCCAGCAGCTTCTTCCAGGGGGGACCCGAGCAGTACTTC. J is TRBJ2-7 and V is TRBV11-2; possible D gene TRBD1, 7 bases. CDR3 length: 14 residues. The V gene lost 3 bases and the J gene lost 6 bases, with 15 bases spanning the gap. Germline values: CDR1 SGHAT, CDR2 FQNNGV.